This T cell receptor (beta chain) derives from a study of shared clonotypes between healthy human individuals. For the study at large: CD4 naive and memory got three plates each, CD8 naive two, CD8 memory one.

This clone has only one observation. CD4+ cell separation produced CD45RA+ naive and CD45RA-negative memory subsets. The V and J ends lost 3 bases and 1 base, in that order; junction bases with no gene match: 2. The CDR3 covers 15 residues. Per the germline V gene, CDR1 is SGDLS and CDR2 is YYNGEE. Here immunoSEQ multiplex PCR was the method, and the copy in TCRdb shows in-frame clones only, minus some. The sample gives a few million clones, roughly 95% of which show up once; 0.1% to 0.15% is in the top ten. The source of this sequence is a man between 18 and 29 years old in good health. What was sequenced was naive CD4+ T cells sorted from blood. Subset in this sample: CD45RA+ positively selected. This chain links TRBV9 with TRBJ2-7, with 12 bases identical to TRBD2. CDR3 bases: TGTGCCAGCAGCGGCGGACTAGCGGGATCCTACGAGCAGTACTTC. Translation gives CASSGGLAGSYEQYF.